Listed below are T cell receptor beta chains from one sample, sequenced in a study of technical replicates of blood from a few donors. Libraries were prepared by immunoSEQ multiplex PCR; TCRdb keeps only in-frame clonotypes and omits some of them. The table has about 79,000 clones, roughly 94% seen once. Sequencing used T cells isolated from PBMCs. These receptors all stem from a human donor in good health. Both conserved end residues are part of each CDR3. The D gene is left open where the match is weak. Expanded clones get a size class; other rows say once, few or many, or leave the size out.

cdr3_nt: TGTGCCAGCAGTCCCGGTGGACTAGCGGGAGGTCGGGGGGAGACCCAGTACTTC
cdr3_aa: CASSPGGLAGGRGETQYF
d_call: TRBD2
clone_size: NA
j_call: TRBJ2-5
v_call: TRBV25-1

cdr3_nt: TGTGCCAGCAGTCCGGGGACAGGGCTTGAAGGGGAGCTGTTTTTT
cdr3_aa: CASSPGTGLEGELFF
d_call: TRBD1
clone_size: NA
j_call: TRBJ2-2
v_call: TRBV25-1

cdr3_nt: TGCGCCAGCAGTGAGGAAGACAGCCGCTATGGCTACACCTTC
cdr3_aa: CASSEEDSRYGYTF
d_call: NA
clone_size: once
j_call: TRBJ1-2
v_call: TRBV10-1

cdr3_nt: TGTGCCAGCGGGCCCTACGAGCAGTACTTC
cdr3_aa: CASGPYEQYF
d_call: NA
clone_size: NA
j_call: TRBJ2-7
v_call: TRBV27

cdr3_nt: TGTGCCAGCTCACCGAGTAGAAGGGGGTTCCAAGAGACCCAGTACTTC
cdr3_aa: CASSPSRRGFQETQYF
d_call: NA
clone_size: NA
j_call: TRBJ2-5
v_call: TRBV18

cdr3_nt: TGTGCCGGCGGCATTGAGCCGCCGGGACTAGCGGGTTGTGTCTCCTACGAGCAGTACTTC
cdr3_aa: CAGGIEPPGLAGCVSYEQYF
d_call: TRBD2
clone_size: NA
j_call: TRBJ2-7
v_call: TRBV6-8

cdr3_nt: TGTGCCAGCAGCGTAACTAGCGGGGGACTGACAGATACGCAGTATTTT
cdr3_aa: CASSVTSGGLTDTQYF
d_call: TRBD2
clone_size: NA
j_call: TRBJ2-3
v_call: TRBV9

cdr3_nt: TGCGCCAGCAGCTTGGTACAGGCCCAAGAGACCCAGTACTTC
cdr3_aa: CASSLVQAQETQYF
d_call: NA
clone_size: NA
j_call: TRBJ2-5
v_call: TRBV5-1

cdr3_nt: TGTGCCAGCAGCGTAGGGAGCGGTGAAGCTTTCTTT
cdr3_aa: CASSVGSGEAFF
d_call: NA
clone_size: NA
j_call: TRBJ1-1
v_call: TRBV9

cdr3_nt: TGTGCCAGCAGCTCCCTACCCGGGACAGAGATCTACGAGCAGTACTTC
cdr3_aa: CASSSLPGTEIYEQYF
d_call: TRBD1
clone_size: NA
j_call: TRBJ2-7
v_call: TRBV7-9

cdr3_nt: TGCAGCGTGGGGTGGGGGGGATACGAGCAGTACTTC
cdr3_aa: CSVGWGGYEQYF
d_call: TRBD2
clone_size: NA
j_call: TRBJ2-7
v_call: TRBV29-1

cdr3_nt: TGTGCCAGCAGCTTAAGGGACTCAAGAAACAATGAGCAGTTCTTC
cdr3_aa: CASSLRDSRNNEQFF
d_call: NA
clone_size: NA
j_call: TRBJ2-1
v_call: TRBV11-1

cdr3_nt: TGTGCCAGCAGTTACGGAAGACAGGCGTCACCCCTCCACTTT
cdr3_aa: CASSYGRQASPLHF
d_call: NA
clone_size: NA
j_call: TRBJ1-6
v_call: TRBV6-5

cdr3_nt: TGTGCCAGCAGACAGGTGATTAGCAATCAGCCCCAGCATTTT
cdr3_aa: CASRQVISNQPQHF
d_call: NA
clone_size: NA
j_call: TRBJ1-5
v_call: TRBV28

cdr3_nt: TGTGCCTGGAGTGTTAGCAGCAATCAGCCCCAGCATTTT
cdr3_aa: CAWSVSSNQPQHF
d_call: NA
clone_size: NA
j_call: TRBJ1-5
v_call: TRBV30

cdr3_nt: TGTGCCAGCAGCGTAGGAAGACAGGGCGTCTACGAGCAGTACTTC
cdr3_aa: CASSVGRQGVYEQYF
d_call: TRBD1
clone_size: NA
j_call: TRBJ2-7
v_call: TRBV9

cdr3_nt: TGTGCCAGCAGTCCCGGGACTAGCGGGAACTTTGAGCAGTTCTTC
cdr3_aa: CASSPGTSGNFEQFF
d_call: TRBD2
clone_size: NA
j_call: TRBJ2-1
v_call: TRBV27

cdr3_nt: TGCGCCAGCAGCCAAGCCCCGGACGGGGGGGCTGGCTACACCTTC
cdr3_aa: CASSQAPDGGAGYTF
d_call: NA
clone_size: NA
j_call: TRBJ1-2
v_call: TRBV4-1

cdr3_nt: TGTGCCAGCAGCTTAGAGGCGAGGGGGCGCGCAGCTTTCTTT
cdr3_aa: CASSLEARGRAAFF
d_call: TRBD1
clone_size: NA
j_call: TRBJ1-1
v_call: TRBV7-2

cdr3_nt: TGTGCCAGCAGCGTTGGACATAGGGGCGCAGATACGCAGTATTTT
cdr3_aa: CASSVGHRGADTQYF
d_call: NA
clone_size: once
j_call: TRBJ2-3
v_call: TRBV9

cdr3_nt: TGTGCCAGCACCTTACCGGGACAGACCTACGAGCAGTACTTC
cdr3_aa: CASTLPGQTYEQYF
d_call: TRBD1
clone_size: NA
j_call: TRBJ2-7
v_call: TRBV7-2

cdr3_nt: TGTGCCAGCAGTTTGACTAGCGGGACCGGGGAGCTGTTTTTT
cdr3_aa: CASSLTSGTGELFF
d_call: TRBD2
clone_size: few
j_call: TRBJ2-2
v_call: TRBV6-5

cdr3_nt: TGTGCCTGGACGGTTCCGGCTAGCGGACTAGCCAAAAACATTCAGTACTTC
cdr3_aa: CAWTVPASGLAKNIQYF
d_call: TRBD2
clone_size: NA
j_call: TRBJ2-4
v_call: TRBV30

cdr3_nt: TGTGCCACCAGCGCGACGGGGGGAAGTCAGCCCCAGCATTTT
cdr3_aa: CATSATGGSQPQHF
d_call: NA
clone_size: NA
j_call: TRBJ1-5
v_call: TRBV15

cdr3_nt: TGCAGCGTTGAAACAGGGAACGTCGATGAGCAGTTCTTC
cdr3_aa: CSVETGNVDEQFF
d_call: NA
clone_size: NA
j_call: TRBJ2-1
v_call: TRBV29-1

cdr3_nt: TGCAGCGTTGAACGGGGGGGGTCCGATGAGCAGTTCTTC
cdr3_aa: CSVERGGSDEQFF
d_call: TRBD2
clone_size: NA
j_call: TRBJ2-1
v_call: TRBV29-1

cdr3_nt: TGCGCCAGCAGTGACACGAATTGGCGGGAAATAGCGGGCGAGCTATACAATGAGCAGTTCTTC
cdr3_aa: CASSDTNWREIAGELYNEQFF
d_call: TRBD2
clone_size: NA
j_call: TRBJ2-1
v_call: TRBV10-1

cdr3_nt: TGTGCCACCCAAGCTTCAACAGGCGACGTTGCGCAGTATTTT
cdr3_aa: CATQASTGDVAQYF
d_call: NA
clone_size: NA
j_call: TRBJ2-3
v_call: TRBV15

cdr3_nt: TGTGCTAGCAGCTTGGGCGGGGGGGCAACAGATGAGCAGTTCTTC
cdr3_aa: CASSLGGGATDEQFF
d_call: TRBD2
clone_size: NA
j_call: TRBJ2-1
v_call: TRBV7-7

cdr3_nt: TGTGCCAGCAGCGTAGTAGTGGGGGGTGAAGCTTTCTTT
cdr3_aa: CASSVVVGGEAFF
d_call: NA
clone_size: once
j_call: TRBJ1-1
v_call: TRBV9

cdr3_nt: TGTGCCAGTAAGAATCGGGAAGGAAACAATGAGCAGTTCTTC
cdr3_aa: CASKNREGNNEQFF
d_call: NA
clone_size: once
j_call: TRBJ2-1
v_call: TRBV19

cdr3_nt: TGTGCCAGCAGTTCGCCAGGATCCTACGAGCAGTACTTC
cdr3_aa: CASSSPGSYEQYF
d_call: NA
clone_size: NA
j_call: TRBJ2-7
v_call: TRBV6-5

cdr3_nt: TGCGCCAGCAGCTTGGGCCTTAGCTCTGGAAACACCATATATTTT
cdr3_aa: CASSLGLSSGNTIYF
d_call: NA
clone_size: once
j_call: TRBJ1-3
v_call: TRBV5-1

cdr3_nt: TGTGCCAGCAGCCAAGGACTAGCGGGGCTCTCCTACGAGCAGTACTTC
cdr3_aa: CASSQGLAGLSYEQYF
d_call: TRBD2
clone_size: once
j_call: TRBJ2-7
v_call: TRBV11-2

cdr3_nt: TGTGCCAGCAGCCTTACAGAGGGCCGCACCACAGATACGCAGTATTTT
cdr3_aa: CASSLTEGRTTDTQYF
d_call: NA
clone_size: NA
j_call: TRBJ2-3
v_call: TRBV11-3

cdr3_nt: TGTGCCAGCAGCTTAGCACCGCGGGCATCCAATGAGCAGTTCTTC
cdr3_aa: CASSLAPRASNEQFF
d_call: NA
clone_size: few
j_call: TRBJ2-1
v_call: TRBV7-9

cdr3_nt: TGTGCCACCGCCTTATACGGAGGTCAAGAGACCCAGTACTTC
cdr3_aa: CATALYGGQETQYF
d_call: NA
clone_size: once
j_call: TRBJ2-5
v_call: TRBV15

cdr3_nt: TGTGCCAGCAGTGAGAACCGGGTTGGCTACACCTTC
cdr3_aa: CASSENRVGYTF
d_call: NA
clone_size: NA
j_call: TRBJ1-2
v_call: TRBV6-1

cdr3_nt: TGCAGCGTTGGGGGGGTTCAAGAGACCCAGTACTTC
cdr3_aa: CSVGGVQETQYF
d_call: NA
clone_size: NA
j_call: TRBJ2-5
v_call: TRBV29-1

cdr3_nt: TGTGCCAGCAGCCCCGGGACTAGCGGGCAGAGCTCCTACAATGAGCAGTTCTTC
cdr3_aa: CASSPGTSGQSSYNEQFF
d_call: TRBD2
clone_size: NA
j_call: TRBJ2-1
v_call: TRBV7-8